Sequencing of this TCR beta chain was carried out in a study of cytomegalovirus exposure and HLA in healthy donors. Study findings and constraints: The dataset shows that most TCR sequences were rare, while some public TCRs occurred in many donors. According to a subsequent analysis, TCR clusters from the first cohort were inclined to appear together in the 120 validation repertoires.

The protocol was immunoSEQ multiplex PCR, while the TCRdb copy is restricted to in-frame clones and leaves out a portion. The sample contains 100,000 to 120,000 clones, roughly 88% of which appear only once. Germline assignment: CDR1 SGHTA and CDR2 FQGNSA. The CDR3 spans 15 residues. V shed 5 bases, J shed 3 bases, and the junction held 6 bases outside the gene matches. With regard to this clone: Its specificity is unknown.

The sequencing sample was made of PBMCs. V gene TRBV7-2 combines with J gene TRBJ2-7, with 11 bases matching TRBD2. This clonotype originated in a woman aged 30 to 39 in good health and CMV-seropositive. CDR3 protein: CASSPRLAGNYEQYF. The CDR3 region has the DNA TGTGCCAGCAGCCCGCGACTAGCGGGAAACTACGAGCAGTACTTC.